These 30 T cell receptor beta chains were sequenced from one sample in a study of OX40 agonist ivuxolimab in advanced cancers. Clones were sequenced by immunoSEQ multiplex PCR, and TCRdb holds only the in-frame ones, with some missing. Of roughly 60,000 clones in the sample, 65% to 85% are singletons; the top ten hold approximately 4.4%. This specimen was CD4+ or CD8+ T cells sorted from blood, taken in a trial of the OX40 agonist ivuxolimab. The receptors shown here come from an adult with an advanced solid tumor such as melanoma, head and neck, liver or kidney cancer.

The chain joins TRBV28 to TRBJ2-1; TRBD1 aligns across 9 bases. V lost 5 bases and J lost 6; bases outside the gene matches: 8. CDR1 is MDHEN and CDR2 is SYDVKM in the germline V gene. The CDR3 contains 15 residues. The CDR3 region has the DNA TGTGCCAGCAGTCAGCAGGGACAGGGAGGCAATGAGCAGTTCTTC. Protein: CASSQQGQGGNEQFF.

The rearrangement joins TRBV5-1 to TRBJ2-4; 10 positions agree with TRBD1. V lost 4 bases, J lost 6 bases, and 7 bases stayed unmatched. The CDR3 runs to 15 residues. Germline V gene sequence: CDR1 SGHRS, CDR2 YFSETQ. The CDR3 nucleotides are TGCGCCAGCAGCGATCGACAGGGGGCCGGAAACATTCAGTACTTC. This codes for CASSDRQGAGNIQYF.

The rearrangement uses TRBV28 and TRBJ1-4; 7 nucleotides agree with TRBD1. J gave up 8 bases and V 4 bases, and 10 bases lay outside the gene matches. The CDR3 is 15 residues long. Germline values: CDR1 MDHEN, CDR2 SYDVKM. CDR3 residues: CASSSSEGAREKLFF. For the CDR3, the DNA is TGTGCCAGCAGTTCCTCCGAGGGGGCGCGGGAAAAACTGTTTTTT. Supplemented by reference TRBV28 and TRBJ1-4, the full variable domain reads DVKVTQSSRYLVKRTGEKVFLECVQDMDHENMFWYRQDPGLGLRLIYFSYDVKMKEKGDIPEGYSVSREKKERFSLILESASTNQTSMYLCASSSSEGAREKLFFGSGTQLSVL.

The V and J genes are TRBV29-1 and TRBJ2-3; TRBD2 aligns across 8 bases. CDR3 length: 15 residues. Trimming at V came to 3 bases and at J to 1 base, leaving 6 bases not matched to a gene. The germline CDR1 and CDR2 sequences are SQVTM and ANQGSEA. CDR3 bases: TGCAGCGTTGATATTCGGCGGGGGGGCACAGATACGCAGTATTTT. It codes for CSVDIRRGGTDTQYF.

The rearrangement joins TRBV9 to TRBJ2-2, with TRBD1 matching 12 bases. In germline, CDR1 is SGDLS, CDR2 YYNGEE. The V and J ends lost 5 bases and 6 bases, in that order; junction bases with no gene match: 8. This CDR3 region has 16 residues. The CDR3 spells CASRSGQGATSGELFF. The CDR3 DNA reads TGTGCCAGCAGGTCGGGACAGGGGGCCACCTCCGGGGAGCTGTTTTTT.

The chain has TRBV9 and TRBJ2-1, with D perhaps TRBD1 or TRBD2 (6 bases each). CDR1 and CDR2 from the germline V gene are SGDLS and YYNGEE. The length of the CDR3 is 15 residues. Trimming shortened V by 2 bases and J by 7 bases, and 16 bases separated the two germline ends. CDR3 residues: CASSVEGGGINEQFF. Written as DNA, the CDR3 is TGTGCCAGCAGCGTCGAGGGGGGTGGGATTAATGAGCAGTTCTTC.

The genes are TRBV11-2 and TRBJ2-7; D is uncertain. Germline-derived CDR1 and CDR2 are SGHAT and FQNNGV. V lost 0 bases to trimming and J lost 2 bases, with 8 bases between them. This CDR3 contains 14 residues. The CDR3 bases are TGTGCCAGCAGCTTAGACAGGATGACCTACGAGCAGTACTTC. Translated: CASSLDRMTYEQYF.

V and J are TRBV15 and TRBJ1-1, with D possibly TRBD1 on 6 matching bases. The germline V gene has CDR1 LNHNV and CDR2 YYDKDF (reference sequence). The V gene lost 1 base and the J gene lost 6 bases, with 9 bases spanning the gap. The CDR3 sequence is 13 residues long. CDR3 amino acids: CATSRAGGSEAFF. The CDR3, as DNA: TGTGCCACCAGCAGAGCGGGGGGCTCTGAAGCTTTCTTT.

The chain carries TRBV28 and TRBJ2-3, with 10 bases lining up with TRBD2. Germline CDR1 and CDR2: MDHEN and SYDVKM. Losses at the gene ends were 6 bases for V and 4 bases for J; bases not matched to a gene: 7. This CDR3 has 15 amino acids. CDR3 sequence (DNA): TGTGCCAGCAGGACCCGTCTAGCGGGAGCAGATACGCAGTATTTT. Translated: CASRTRLAGADTQYF.

The chain links TRBV5-4 to TRBJ1-2; D gene unclear. The CDR3 covers 14 residues. V was pared by 0 bases and J by 6 bases, with 12 bases between. CDR1 SGHNT and CDR2 YYREEE come from the germline V gene (reference sequence). CDR3 bases: TGTGCCAGCAGCTTGGACTGGGGAAGCAATGGCTACACCTTC. Translating gives CASSLDWGSNGYTF.

Here the CDR3 DNA reads TGTGCCAGAAGCACCTTATTAATACCTAGCGGGGGGGTAGGCAATGAGCAGTTCTTC. Residues: CARSTLLIPSGGVGNEQFF. The chain employs TRBV5-3 and TRBJ2-1; 12 nucleotides match TRBD2. TRBV5-3 counts as an open reading frame of uncertain function. V lost 4 bases and J lost 6; bases outside the gene matches: 17. CDR3 length equals 19 residues.

The chain links TRBV6-5 to TRBJ1-5; 8 bases match TRBD1. Trimming removed 6 bases from V and 6 bases from J; junction bases left unmatched: 10. Germline assignment: CDR1 MNHEY and CDR2 SVGAGI. The CDR3 extends over 15 amino acids. CDR3 region: CASRRDRGGGQPQHF. The DNA of the CDR3 is TGTGCCAGCAGGAGAGACAGGGGAGGAGGTCAGCCCCAGCATTTT.

J is TRBJ1-4 and V is TRBV29-1; D is unclear. CDR1 is SQVTM, CDR2 ANQGSEA, per germline. CDR3 length equals 13 residues. V shed 7 bases and J shed 0 bases, with 9 bases lying between them. Here the CDR3 reads CSAWTATNEKLFF. The CDR3 DNA sequence: TGCAGCGCCTGGACGGCAACTAATGAAAAACTGTTTTTT.

The rearrangement uses TRBV7-8 and TRBJ1-1; D unresolved. The V end was cut by 1 base, the J end by 3 bases, with 6 bases between. The germline V gene encodes CDR1 SGHVS and CDR2 FQNEAQ. The CDR3 has 13 amino acids. The CDR3 loop reads CASSLERDTEAFF. CDR3 DNA sequence: TGTGCCAGCAGCTTAGAGCGGGACACTGAAGCTTTCTTT.

V gene TRBV30 combines with J gene TRBJ1-4; D is ambiguous. The CDR3 length is 12 residues. The germline V and J ends were trimmed by 1 base and 8 bases, with 8 bases remaining between them. Germline assignment: CDR1 GTSNPN and CDR2 SVGIG (reference sequence). The CDR3, as DNA: TGTGCCTGGAGTGCCCTGAAAGAAAAACTGTTTTTT. This codes for CAWSALKEKLFF. Full variable domain (remainder filled in from reference TRBV30 and TRBJ1-4): SQTIHQWPATLVQPVGSPLSLECTVEGTSNPNLYWYRQAAGRGLQLLFYSVGIGQISSEVPQNLSASRPQDRQFILSSKKLLLSDSGFYLCAWSALKEKLFFGSGTQLSVL.

This clone has just one count. The DNA is left out, because the CDR3 cannot be placed on it with certainty; the CDR3 is given as TCRdb lists it. This chain connects TRBV21-1 to TRBJ2-2; the table's D call, TRBD1, was not checked against the DNA. TRBV21-1 counts as a pseudogene. The CDR3 contains 16 residues when both ends are counted. The CDR3 protein is CASSKVGTGATGELFF.

The V gene is TRBV4-1, the J gene TRBJ2-7; the D gene is possibly TRBD1 (6 bases). V was cut by 0 bases and J by 1 base, with 19 bases left in between. The germline V gene encodes CDR1 MGHRA and CDR2 YSYEKL. The CDR3 contains 18 residues. CDR3 sequence: CASSQEGGIGTTSYEQYF. The CDR3 nucleotides read TGCGCCAGCAGCCAAGAAGGGGGAATTGGGACGACTTCCTACGAGCAGTACTTC.

This clone appeared once. The V gene is TRBV6-1, the J gene TRBJ2-3; 11 bases match TRBD2. Germline V gene data show CDR1 as MNHNS and CDR2 as SASEGT. CDR3 length: 15 residues. The V gene end was trimmed by 6 bases and the J gene end by 5 bases; junction bases not matched to a gene: 7. CDR3 loop: CASSRGLAAIDTQYF. The DNA of the CDR3 is TGTGCCAGCAGCCGGGGACTAGCGGCGATAGATACGCAGTATTTT.

The V gene is TRBV18, the J gene TRBJ2-3; TRBD2 matches 7 bases. The V gene end was trimmed by 6 bases and the J gene end by 0 bases; junction bases not matched to a gene: 9. Germline CDR1 reads KGHSH; CDR2 reads LQKENI. This CDR3 has 16 residues. The CDR3 nucleotides are TGTGCCAGCTCTCAAGGACTAGTCACTAGCACAGATACGCAGTATTTT. It codes for CASSQGLVTSTDTQYF.

The gene calls are TRBV7-2 and TRBJ1-5; D ambiguous. Trimming removed 5 bases at V and 0 bases at J, with 23 bases between. This CDR3 spans 19 amino acids. Germline lookup yields CDR1 SGHTA and CDR2 FQGNSA. CDR3 sequence: CASSPRGGGSFNSNQPQHF. The CDR3 bases are TGTGCCAGCAGCCCGCGAGGTGGAGGAAGTTTTAATAGCAATCAGCCCCAGCATTTT. The whole variable domain, remainder taken from reference TRBV7-2 and TRBJ1-5, is GAGVSQSPSNKVTEKGKDVELRCDPISGHTALYWYRQSLGQGLEFLIYFQGNSAPDKSGLPSDRFSAERTGGSVSTLTIQRTQQEDSAVYLCASSPRGGGSFNSNQPQHFGDGTRLSIL.

CDR3 sequence (DNA): TGTGCCAGTAGTATTGGACTAGCTGGGACCTACGAGCAGTACTTC. This encodes CASSIGLAGTYEQYF. The chain has TRBV19 and TRBJ2-7, with 8 positions matching TRBD2. The V and J ends lost 3 bases and 2 bases, in that order; junction bases with no gene match: 6. CDR1 and CDR2 (germline): LNHDA, SQIVND (reference sequence). This CDR3 has 15 amino acids.

The chain has TRBV28 and TRBJ2-4, with D unclear. The CDR3 is 15 amino acids. The germline V and J ends were trimmed by 7 bases and 0 bases, with 13 bases remaining between them. The germline CDR1 and CDR2 sequences are MDHEN and SYDVKM. As DNA, the CDR3 is TGTGCCAGCAACTCAGTACAGTTAGCCAAAAACATTCAGTACTTC. Amino acid sequence: CASNSVQLAKNIQYF.

The chain employs TRBV15 and TRBJ1-5; 8 bases fit TRBD1. CDR1 and CDR2 from the germline V gene are LNHNV and YYDKDF (reference sequence). The CDR3 runs 15 residues. After removal of 3 bases from V and 3 bases from J, the junction contained 4 bases not matched to a gene. The CDR3, as DNA: TGTGCCACCAGCAGGGACAGGGATAACAATCAGCCCCAGCATTTT. Translated, it gives CATSRDRDNNQPQHF.

The chain links TRBV19 to TRBJ2-1; 9 bases line up with TRBD1. The CDR3 length is 14 residues. After removal of 6 bases from V and 7 bases from J, the junction contained 7 bases not matched to a gene. Germline V lookup: CDR1 LNHDA, CDR2 SQIVND (reference sequence). CDR3 in amino acids: CASRPRQGENEQFF. DNA of the CDR3: TGTGCCAGTAGGCCCCGACAGGGGGAGAATGAGCAGTTCTTC.

The genes are TRBV10-3 and TRBJ2-1, with 10 nucleotides matching TRBD2. The CDR3 loop spans 14 amino acids. With 7 bases clipped from V and 8 bases from J, the junction kept 8 bases outside the gene matches. Germline V gene data show CDR1 as ENHRY and CDR2 as SYGVKD. CDR3 amino acids: CAIKLSGGDYEQFF. In DNA form, the CDR3 reads TGTGCCATCAAGTTAAGCGGGGGGGATTATGAGCAGTTCTTC.

The chain recombines TRBV5-1 with TRBJ1-1; possibly TRBD1 for D (5 bases). V was cut by 4 bases and J by 0 bases, with 13 bases left in between. The CDR3 is made up of 15 amino acids. Germline CDR1 SGHRS, CDR2 YFSETQ. CDR3 protein: CASSLGTVMNTEAFF. The CDR3 DNA follows: TGCGCCAGCAGCCTTGGGACGGTTATGAACACTGAAGCTTTCTTT.

The V call is TRBV5-6, the J call TRBJ2-1; D perhaps matches TRBD1 (6 bases). Trimming took 1 base from V and 3 from J, leaving 8 bases between them. The CDR3 extends over 14 amino acids. Germline loops: CDR1 SGHDT, CDR2 YYEEEE. The CDR3 DNA is TGTGCCAGCAGCTTGACAGGGAACTACAATGAGCAGTTCTTC. Encoded protein: CASSLTGNYNEQFF.

The chain links TRBV27 to TRBJ1-1; D is unresolved. Per the germline V gene, CDR1 is MNHEY and CDR2 is SMNVEV (reference sequence). This CDR3 has 11 residues. V gave up 4 bases and J gave up 10 bases, with 10 bases separating them. The CDR3 region has the DNA TGTGCCAGCAGTTCCCCGGTGGGAGCTTTCTTT. Amino acid sequence: CASSSPVGAFF.

This chain links TRBV6-5 with TRBJ1-2; D might be TRBD1 (5 bases). The CDR3 is 14 residues long. Germline V gene sequence: CDR1 MNHEY, CDR2 SVGAGI. V lost 6 bases and J 4 bases, leaving 15 bases between the germline ends. In DNA form, the CDR3 reads TGTGCCAGCAGACCCACTGCGGGGACCTATGGCTACACCTTC. Residues: CASRPTAGTYGYTF.

This chain connects TRBV7-2 to TRBJ2-5; D ambiguous. Germline V gene data show CDR1 as SGHTA and CDR2 as FQGNSA. This CDR3 has 17 residues. The V gene lost 1 base and the J gene lost 5 bases, with 20 bases spanning the gap. The CDR3 sequence: CASSLGFQVVRRETQYF. DNA of the CDR3: TGTGCCAGCAGCTTAGGGTTTCAGGTGGTGAGGCGCGAGACCCAGTACTTC.